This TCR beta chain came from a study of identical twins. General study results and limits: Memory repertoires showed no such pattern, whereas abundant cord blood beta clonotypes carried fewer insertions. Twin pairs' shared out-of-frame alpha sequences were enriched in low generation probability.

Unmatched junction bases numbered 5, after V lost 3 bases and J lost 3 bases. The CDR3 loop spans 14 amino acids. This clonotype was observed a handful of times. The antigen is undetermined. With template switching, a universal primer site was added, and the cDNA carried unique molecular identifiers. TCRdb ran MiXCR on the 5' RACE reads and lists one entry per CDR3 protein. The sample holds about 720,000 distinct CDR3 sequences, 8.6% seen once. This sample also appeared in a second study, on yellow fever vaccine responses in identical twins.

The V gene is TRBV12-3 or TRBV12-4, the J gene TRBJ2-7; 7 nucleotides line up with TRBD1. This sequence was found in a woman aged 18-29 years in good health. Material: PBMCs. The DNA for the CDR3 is TGTGCCAGCAGTTTGGGACAGACAATCTACGAGCAGTACTTC. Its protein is CASSLGQTIYEQYF.